The rows below give T cell receptor beta chains drawn from one sample of a study of T-cell reconstitution after alpha-beta-depleted transplantation in children. TCRdb reanalysed the PCR reads using MiXCR and keeps one entry per CDR3 protein. Counted here are 250,000 to 400,000 distinct CDR3 sequences, around 25% occurring once; the ten biggest clones make up 10% to 11%. Source: PBMCs, mostly from graft donor cells, taken 180 days after TCRalphabeta/CD19-depleted stem cell transplant. These TCRs come from a male patient younger than 18 who had a stem cell transplant for acute lymphoblastic leukemia, so the T cells may come from the graft donor. Both conserved end residues are part of each CDR3. The D gene is left open where the match is weak. Clone size appears in some rows only: once, few, many, or a class for an expanded clone.

j_call clone_size d_call v_call cdr3_nt cdr3_aa
TRBJ2-1 . . TRBV11-2 TGTGCCAGCAGTATGCACATCGACAATGAGCAGTTCTTC CASSMHIDNEQFF
TRBJ1-2 . . TRBV5-6 TGTGCCAGCAGCTTGGCCGACGCGTACTATGGCTACACCTTC CASSLADAYYGYTF
TRBJ2-2 few TRBD2 TRBV9 TGTGCCAGCAGCATCCTAGCGGGAGTTCCCGGGGAGCTGTTTTTT CASSILAGVPGELFF
TRBJ2-7 few . TRBV7-9 TGTGCCAGCAGCGACAGGTTTTGGAACGAGCAGTACTTC CASSDRFWNEQYF
TRBJ2-5 many TRBD1 TRBV15 TGTGCCACCAGCAGAGGACAGGGGGCCTGGGAGACCCAGTACTTC CATSRGQGAWETQYF
TRBJ1-5 . TRBD1 TRBV5-1 TGCGCCAGCCATGGACCCTCGGACAGGATAAATGGTCGGGATCAGCCCCAGCATTTT CASHGPSDRINGRDQPQHF
TRBJ2-7 few . TRBV5-1 TGCGCCAGCAGCTTGTGGGACCCCTCTTCTGGCGAGCAGTACTTC CASSLWDPSSGEQYF
TRBJ2-7 . . TRBV7-9 TGTGCCAGCAGCACTTTGCGACCGACGGACTCCTACGAGCAGTACTTC CASSTLRPTDSYEQYF
TRBJ2-1 . TRBD1 TRBV25-1 TGTGCCAGCAGTCCTTACAGGGGGCGCTGGGATGAGCAGTTCTTC CASSPYRGRWDEQFF
TRBJ1-1 . . TRBV3-1 TGTGCCAGCAGCCAAGAGGGGAGGGGAGGGAGGGAGACTGAAGCTTTCTTT CASSQEGRGGRETEAFF
TRBJ2-3 few . TRBV6-6 TGTGCCAGCAAAGGCGGGGCAGATACGCAGTATTTT CASKGGADTQYF
TRBJ1-5 many . TRBV5-1 TGCGCCAGCAGCCAAGGGGGTAGCAATCAGCCCCAGCATTTT CASSQGGSNQPQHF
TRBJ1-2 many TRBD1 TRBV25-1 TGTGCCAGCACTTCAGGGGGGGGCTACACCTTC CASTSGGGYTF
TRBJ2-1 few TRBD2 TRBV7-2 TGTGCCAGCAGCATCCTAGGACTAGCGGTAAATGAGCAGTTCTTC CASSILGLAVNEQFF
TRBJ2-5 many TRBD2 TRBV4-2 TGTGCCAGCAGCCCTAGACTAGCGGTCTGGGCAGAGACCCAGTACTTC CASSPRLAVWAETQYF
TRBJ1-4 few . TRBV4-1 TGCGCCAGCAGCCAAATCAGGGGCGAAAAACTGTTTTTT CASSQIRGEKLFF
TRBJ1-2 . . TRBV24-1 TGTGCCACCAGTGATGAGCAGCGTTCCTATGGCTACACCTTC CATSDEQRSYGYTF
TRBJ2-1 . . TRBV6-1 TGTGCCAGCAAAAGCGGCCCCTACAATGAGCAGTTCTTC CASKSGPYNEQFF
TRBJ2-7 . . TRBV10-3 TGTGCCATCAGTACGCTAAGCTCCTACGAGCAGTACTTC CAISTLSSYEQYF
TRBJ2-1 few TRBD1 TRBV5-1 TGCGCCAGCAACCGGGACAGGGGGCCTTACAATGAGCAGTTCTTC CASNRDRGPYNEQFF
TRBJ1-2 . . TRBV12-3/TRBV12-4 TGTGCCAGCAGTTGGGACCTGATCCGGGACCGCCGCTACACCTTC CASSWDLIRDRRYTF
TRBJ2-5 . . TRBV3-1 TGTGCCAGCAGCCAAGCGGGACCCCAAGAGACCCAGTACTTC CASSQAGPQETQYF
TRBJ2-5 once . TRBV13 TGTGCCAGCAGCTGGTTGGGGCAACAAGAGACCCAGTACTTC CASSWLGQQETQYF
TRBJ1-5 . . TRBV5-1 TGCGCCAGCAGCTTGGAGGACAGCCTTAATCAGCCCCAGCATTTT CASSLEDSLNQPQHF
TRBJ1-1 many . TRBV7-9 TGTGCCAGCTCGTGGGCCGTCAACCCGAACACTGAAGCTTTCTTT CASSWAVNPNTEAFF
TRBJ1-1 . . TRBV5-1 TGCGCCAGCAGTGGGGGGGGGACGGTCACTGAAGCTTTCTTT CASSGGGTVTEAFF
TRBJ2-1 many . TRBV12-3/TRBV12-4 TGTGCCAGCAGATCAGGACAGTCCTACAATGAGCAGTTCTTC CASRSGQSYNEQFF
TRBJ2-1 few TRBD1 TRBV7-3 TGTGCCAGCAGCTACCTGGGACAGGGAGTCTACAATGAGCAGTTCTTC CASSYLGQGVYNEQFF
TRBJ2-1 . . TRBV7-9 TGTGCCAGCAGCTTAGTCCCGGACAATGAGCAGTTCTTC CASSLVPDNEQFF
TRBJ2-5 few . TRBV24-1 TGTGCCACCAGTGCGGGCCTGGGAGAGACCCAGTACTTC CATSAGLGETQYF
TRBJ2-7 few TRBD1 TRBV27 TGTGCCAGCAGTGGGGGACAGGGTAGCGAGCAGTACTTC CASSGGQGSEQYF
TRBJ1-2 . . TRBV12-3/TRBV12-4 TGTGCCAGCAGCTCCCCCCTATCCTATGGCGGCTACACCTTC CASSSPLSYGGYTF
TRBJ1-5 . TRBD1 TRBV15 TGTGCCACCAGCAGAGGGAGGACAGGGATCCAGCCCCAGCATTTT CATSRGRTGIQPQHF
TRBJ1-1 . . TRBV5-8 TGTGCCAGCAGCTTGGACCGGGGGCCTAAGAACACTGAAGCTTTCTTT CASSLDRGPKNTEAFF
TRBJ2-5 . . TRBV7-8 TGTGCCAGCAGCTCTAAAAGCGGAGTCCAAGAGACCCAGTACTTC CASSSKSGVQETQYF
TRBJ2-7 few TRBD2 TRBV20-1 TGCAGTGCTGCTAGCGGGAGTTTATACGAGCAGTACTTC CSAASGSLYEQYF
TRBJ2-7 few TRBD2 TRBV20-1 TGCAGTGCGTTGCCTTCCCCGGGACTAGAAGCGTACGAGCAGTACTTC CSALPSPGLEAYEQYF
TRBJ2-7 . TRBD2 TRBV12-3/TRBV12-4 TGTGCCAGCAGTGGCCCTAGCGGGAGTATCCACGAGCAGTACTTC CASSGPSGSIHEQYF
TRBJ2-4 . TRBD1 TRBV6-2/TRBV6-3 TGTGCCAGCAGAAGGGACAGGCGATACATTCAGTACTTC CASRRDRRYIQYF
TRBJ1-1 . . TRBV18 TGTGCCAGCTCACCACCGAGGGCAGGGTTCAGCACTGAAGCTTTCTTT CASSPPRAGFSTEAFF
TRBJ2-3 . TRBD1 TRBV5-1 TGCGCCAGCAGCTTGAGGGACCTGGGGACAGGGTTAGTGAATACGCAGTATTTT CASSLRDLGTGLVNTQYF
TRBJ2-1 few TRBD1 TRBV7-8 TGTGCCAGCAGCTCCCTTCAGGGGGCCCCCTACAATGAGCAGTTCTTC CASSSLQGAPYNEQFF
TRBJ2-3 few . TRBV4-1 TGCGCCAGCAGCCAAGAACAGGGCCTAGACATCTTTGGCACAGATACGCAGTATTTT CASSQEQGLDIFGTDTQYF
TRBJ2-3 few . TRBV9 TGTGCCAGCAGCGCCCGGATGACCACAGATACGCAGTATTTT CASSARMTTDTQYF
TRBJ2-7 few . TRBV6-1 TGTGCCAGCAGGGGGATCCTCTCTTCCTACGAGCAGTACTTC CASRGILSSYEQYF
TRBJ1-5 . . TRBV12-3/TRBV12-4 TGTGCCAGCAGTTCTAAGGGGTTTGTGCCCCAGCATTTT CASSSKGFVPQHF
TRBJ2-7 . TRBD1 TRBV12-3/TRBV12-4 TGTGCCAGCAGTTGGACAGGGTTATCCTACGAGCAGTACTTC CASSWTGLSYEQYF
TRBJ1-3 . TRBD1 TRBV7-6 TGTGCCAGCAAAGAGGGGGCGCACTCTGGAAACACCATATATTTT CASKEGAHSGNTIYF
TRBJ2-7 few TRBD2 TRBV5-1 TGCGCCAGCAGCTTGGTGGGGGGAGGGACGTCGAGCGAGCAGTACTTC CASSLVGGGTSSEQYF
TRBJ2-7 . TRBD2 TRBV20-1 TGCAGTGCTAGAGACCCGGGAGGGCCGCCCTACGAGCAGTACTTC CSARDPGGPPYEQYF
TRBJ2-7 few . TRBV12-3/TRBV12-4 TGTGCCAGCAGTCCGCTGGGGGGGCGCTACGAGCAGTACTTC CASSPLGGRYEQYF
TRBJ2-1 . . TRBV5-1 TGCGCCAGCAGCTTGGTGGAGGGCAGGTTCAATGAGCAGTTCTTC CASSLVEGRFNEQFF
TRBJ2-1 many . TRBV24-1 TGTGCCACCAGTGACTATGCGTCACAGGGCCGAATTGAGCAGTTCTTC CATSDYASQGRIEQFF
TRBJ1-1 few . TRBV12-3/TRBV12-4 TGTGCCAGCAGTCCAAGAGGGACGGTGAACACTGAAGCTTTCTTT CASSPRGTVNTEAFF
TRBJ1-1 . . TRBV20-1 TGCAGTGCTAGAGATCCCCTTCGACAGATTGTCGAAGCTTTCTTT CSARDPLRQIVEAFF